This T cell receptor (beta chain) emerged from a study of beta chain features in type 1 diabetes listed by TCRdb under 2018. At the level of the whole study: Mean age, gender distribution, total cell number and subset yield did not differ between patients and healthy donors. Across all samples, around 100 million sorted cells were examined, and cell number per subset correlated strongly with RNA yield. The study compared the TCRB repertoires of sorted circulating CD4+ T cell subsets in recently diagnosed type 1 diabetes patients with those in matched healthy donors. Naive and central memory subsets were obtained from all 28 donors, but regulatory and stem cell-like memory subsets were isolated from only 8 patients and about 8 healthy donors. Results and caveats for the whole study, not just this receptor: Sequencing cDNA rather than genomic DNA could over-represent highly expressing activated cells, although activation and CD3 levels did not differ between groups. Because small numbers of individuals were included in the HLA sub-analyses, any influence of HLA type on TCRB rearrangement was left unresolved. Naive, central memory and regulatory TCRB repertoires appeared more similar among patients than among healthy donors. Type 1 diabetes patients showed a moderate but significant shortening of TCRB CDR3 length in all four CD4+ subsets. PCR may preferentially amplify shorter templates, but because patient and control samples were amplified and corrected together, any resulting skew would affect both groups equally. At VDJ recombination sites, type 1 diabetes patients had fewer insertions and more deleted nucleotides, which implies abnormalities in thymic rearrangement.

Each donor gave one peripheral blood draw, averaging roughly 120 mL, which was collected into heparinised tubes. A BD FACSAria II and a panel including CD45RO, CCR7, CD25, CD127, CD95 and CD27 were used to sort naive, central memory, regulatory and stem cell-like memory CD4+ T cells. A purity above 98% was achieved for all sorted populations. Right away, PBMCs were isolated by Lymphoprep density gradient centrifugation and were stained directly, with no culture step. To minimize batch effects, samples were stained and sorted in pairs, one healthy donor with one patient per experiment. With regard to this clone: The antigen it recognizes is unknown. Base qualities were left out, and no much larger clone turns up one base away.

The High Capacity cDNA Reverse Transcription Kit was used to reverse transcribe all of the isolated RNA, meaning that expressed TCRB transcripts were what got sequenced. Deep immunoSEQ sequencing was applied to naive, central memory and regulatory T cell samples, giving an average of roughly 3.5 million total reads per sample. Sorted cells were lysed in RLT buffer, and RNA was extracted using DNase-treated RNeasy Micro or Mini kits according to cell number. Each cell subset was processed separately to prevent cross-contamination, with patient and healthy donor samples processed together. The immunoSEQ multiplex PCR was used to amplify TCRB sequences from cDNA, yielding 87-bp fragments that span the CDR3 region. Sequencing of the amplicons was performed on the Illumina HiSeq platform. The published analysis was carried out like this. PCR bias was computationally corrected using synthetic template baselines, reads within Hamming distance 2 were collapsed, and singletons that could not be merged were discarded. Reads were aligned to IMGT to assign V, D and J genes, CDR3 length, and insertions or deletions at six rearrangement sites. Within each subset, clonotype counts were normalized to sorted cell number, after which true diversity and Gini coefficients were computed with the tcR R package. The overlap coefficient, calculated on TCRB nucleotide sequences, was used to quantify repertoire sharing. TCRdb's version of the immuneACCESS table is confined to in-frame rearrangements and falls short of the full clone set. An unresolved V gene accounts for under half of the shortfall where checked; the remainder is of unknown origin. That table is the source of V, J and clone size, and D and trimming were worked out from the DNA. This sample has about 340,000 clones in its table, and 7% to 9% of those were observed once. Around 0.44% of the sample belongs to the ten largest clones.

The CDR3 sequence holds 13 residues, the cysteine and phenylalanine included. The read is trimmed to its CDR3 DNA, 39 bases read in frame from base 1. V has 5 bases trimmed and J has 4 bases trimmed; junction bases matching no gene number 4. Looking up the germline V gene yields CDR1 SGHTA and CDR2 FQGNSA. The receptor was derived from a woman aged 18-29 years in good health. This chain joins TRBV7-2 to TRBJ2-5, and 7 junctional nucleotides match TRBD2. Sequencing input: central memory CD4+ T cells from blood. In nucleotide form, the sequence is TGTGCCAGCAGCCCCTGGGGGGGAGAGACCCAGTACTTC. Its translation reads: CASSPWGGETQYF.